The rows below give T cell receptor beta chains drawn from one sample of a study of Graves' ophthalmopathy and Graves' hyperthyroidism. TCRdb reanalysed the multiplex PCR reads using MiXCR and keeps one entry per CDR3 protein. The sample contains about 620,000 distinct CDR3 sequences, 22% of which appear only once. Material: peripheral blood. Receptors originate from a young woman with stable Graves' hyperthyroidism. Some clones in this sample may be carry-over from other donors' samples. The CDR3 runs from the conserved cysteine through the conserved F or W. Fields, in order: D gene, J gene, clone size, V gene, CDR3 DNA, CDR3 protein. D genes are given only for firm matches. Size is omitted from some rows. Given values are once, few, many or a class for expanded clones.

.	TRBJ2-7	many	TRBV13	TGTGCCAGCAGCCCCGGCACCCCGGGGAAGCAGTACTTC	CASSPGTPGKQYF
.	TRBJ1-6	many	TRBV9	TGTGCCAGCAGCGGTGGTCCCCACAGGGTTACGGCTAATTCACCCCTCCACTTT	CASSGGPHRVTANSPLHF
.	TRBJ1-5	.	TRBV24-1	TGTGCCACCAGTGATGACACGACCGATCAGCCTCAGCATTTT	CATSDDTTDQPQHF
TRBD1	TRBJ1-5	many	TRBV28	TGTGCCAGCAGTCGACAGGGTGGTTTGGGGCCCCAGCATTTT	CASSRQGGLGPQHF
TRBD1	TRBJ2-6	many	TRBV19	TGTGCCAGTAATATCCCGGGACAGGGTAACTCTGGGGCCAACGTCCTGACTTTC	CASNIPGQGNSGANVLTF
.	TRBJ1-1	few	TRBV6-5	TGTGCCAGCAGTTCTCCGCCCGGACGACCCGTTGAAGCTTTCTTT	CASSSPPGRPVEAFF
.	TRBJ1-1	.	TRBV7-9	TGTGCCAGCAGCCCGATCCACAGGGTAGGGGCTGAAGCTTTCTTT	CASSPIHRVGAEAFF
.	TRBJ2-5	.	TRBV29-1	TGCAGCGTTGTTAGACCCGAAGAGACCCAGTACTTC	CSVVRPEETQYF
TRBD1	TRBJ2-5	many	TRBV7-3	TGTGCCAGCAGCTTACCTTCCGGGACAGGGAAAGAGACCCAGTACTTC	CASSLPSGTGKETQYF
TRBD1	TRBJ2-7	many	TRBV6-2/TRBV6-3	TGTGCCAGCATTCGGACAGGGGGCTCCTACGAGCAGTACTTC	CASIRTGGSYEQYF
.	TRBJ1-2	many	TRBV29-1	TGCAGCGTTGAAGTGGGGGACATGACCCCTTTC	CSVEVGDMTPF
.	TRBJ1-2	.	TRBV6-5	TGTGCCAGCAGTTACCATAGGGGGGGTAGCTATGGCTACACCTTC	CASSYHRGGSYGYTF
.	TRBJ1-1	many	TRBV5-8	TGTGCCAGCCGGAGCGTGGGGTGGGAGAACACTGAAGCTTTCTTT	CASRSVGWENTEAFF
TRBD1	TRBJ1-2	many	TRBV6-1	TGTGCCAGCAGTGACTATACAGGGGGTGGCTACACCTTC	CASSDYTGGGYTF
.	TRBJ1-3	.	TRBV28	TGTGCCAGCAGTTTACCGGGGGGCTTTGGAAACACCATATATTTT	CASSLPGGFGNTIYF
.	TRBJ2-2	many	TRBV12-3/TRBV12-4	TGTGCCAGCACTCTGGTAGGGACCGGGGAGCTGTTTTTT	CASTLVGTGELFF
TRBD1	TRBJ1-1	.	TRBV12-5	TGTGCTAGTGGTTTGGTACAGGGGGGTCCGAACACTGAAGCTTTCTTT	CASGLVQGGPNTEAFF
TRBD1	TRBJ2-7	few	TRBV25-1	TGTGCCAGCAGTGAATCCGGGACAGCTTCCTACGAGCAGTACTTC	CASSESGTASYEQYF
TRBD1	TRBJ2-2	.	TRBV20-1	TGCAGTGCCCCGGACAGGGCGGGCACCGGGGAGCTGTTTTTT	CSAPDRAGTGELFF
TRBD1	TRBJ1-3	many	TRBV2	TGTGCCAGCTACGGACAGGGCCTACTACCCGGAAACACCATATATTTT	CASYGQGLLPGNTIYF
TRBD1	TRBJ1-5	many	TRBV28	TGTGCCAGCAGTTTTGGGATCCAGCAGGGGGCACGGAATCAGCCCCAGCATTTT	CASSFGIQQGARNQPQHF
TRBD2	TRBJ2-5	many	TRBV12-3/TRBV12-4	TGTGCCAGCAGCGGGGGGGAGGACGCGACCGGAGAGACCCAGTACTTC	CASSGGEDATGETQYF
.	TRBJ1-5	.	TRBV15	TGTGCCACCAGCAGTGCAGGAGGTCAGCCCCAGCATTTT	CATSSAGGQPQHF
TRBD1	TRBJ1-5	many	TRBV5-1	TGCGCCAGCAGCTCGGGACAGCTGGGCGATCCCCAGCATTTT	CASSSGQLGDPQHF
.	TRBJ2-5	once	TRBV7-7	TGTGCTAGCAGCTTAGAACGGGGACGGACCCAGTACTTC	CASSLERGRTQYF
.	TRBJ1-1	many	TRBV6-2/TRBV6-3	TGTGCCAGCTTCAAGGGGGTTACGAACACTGAAGCTTTCTTT	CASFKGVTNTEAFF
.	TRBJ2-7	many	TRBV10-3	TGTGCCACCGGGACCGAGGGGGAGCAGTACTTC	CATGTEGEQYF
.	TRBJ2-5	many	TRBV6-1	TGTGCCAGCAGGGCTTTGGGAGAGACCCAGTACTTC	CASRALGETQYF
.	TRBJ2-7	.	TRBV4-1	TGCGCCAGCAGCCAAGAGGAACTCCCAGGGTACGAGCAGTACTTC	CASSQEELPGYEQYF
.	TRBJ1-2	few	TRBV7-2	TGTGCCAGCAGCTTAGTACAGGAGGGTGGCTACACCTTC	CASSLVQEGGYTF
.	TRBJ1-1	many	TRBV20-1	TGCAGTGCCGAGGACAGAAGGAACACTGAAGCTTTCTTT	CSAEDRRNTEAFF
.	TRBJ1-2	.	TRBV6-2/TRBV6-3	TGTGCCAGCAGCAGATATACTAACTATGGCTACACCTTC	CASSRYTNYGYTF
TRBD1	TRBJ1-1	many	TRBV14	TGTGCCAGCAGCTCGACAGGGATTCCTCTAGCTTTCTTT	CASSSTGIPLAFF
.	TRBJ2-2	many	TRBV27	TGTGCCAGCAGTGAGGGACGGGGGCCCACCGGGGAGCTGTTTTTT	CASSEGRGPTGELFF
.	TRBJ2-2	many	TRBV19	TGTGCCAGTAGCTCCATGCCCGGGCTAATGAACACCGGGGAGCTGTTTTTT	CASSSMPGLMNTGELFF
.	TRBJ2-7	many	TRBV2	TGTGCCATAAGAGAGTCGAGCTCCTACGAGCAGTACTTC	CAIRESSSYEQYF
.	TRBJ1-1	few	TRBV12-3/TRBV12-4	TGTGCCAGCAGTTTAGGGCAGGGTGTAGGCACTGAAGCTTTCTTT	CASSLGQGVGTEAFF
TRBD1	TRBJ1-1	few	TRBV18	TGTGCCAGCTCACCAGGACAGGCGTTGAACACTGAAGCTTTCTTT	CASSPGQALNTEAFF
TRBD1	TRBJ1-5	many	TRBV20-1	TGCAGTGCTCACAGGGGAAGCAATCAGCCCCAGCATTTT	CSAHRGSNQPQHF
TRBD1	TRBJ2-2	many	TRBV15	TGTGCCACCAGCAGGCCCCTGACAGGGCTATCAGGGGAGCTGTTTTTT	CATSRPLTGLSGELFF
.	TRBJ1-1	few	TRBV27	TGTGCCAGCAGTTCCGGTCCTAGGTCTGAAGCTTTCTTT	CASSSGPRSEAFF
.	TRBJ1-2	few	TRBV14	TGTGCCAGCAGCCACAGGGTACACGACTATGGCTACACCTTC	CASSHRVHDYGYTF
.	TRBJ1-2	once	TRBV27	TGTGCCAGCAGTTCCGAGGGGGGCCAGGGAGGCTACACCTTC	CASSSEGGQGGYTF
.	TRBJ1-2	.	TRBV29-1	TGCAGCGATAGTAGTGGGGGCCTGCTTGCTGGCTACACCTTC	CSDSSGGLLAGYTF
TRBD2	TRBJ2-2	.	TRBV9	TGTGCCAGCAGCGTTCCGACTAGCGGGGGCTCCACCGGGGAGCTGTTTTTT	CASSVPTSGGSTGELFF
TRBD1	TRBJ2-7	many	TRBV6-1	TGTGCCAGCAACCGGGACAGCACCTACGAGCAGTACTTC	CASNRDSTYEQYF
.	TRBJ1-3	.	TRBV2	TGTGCCAGCAGTTCCCGCCCGACAGCGTCTAAGGGCCCTGGAAACACCATATATTTT	CASSSRPTASKGPGNTIYF
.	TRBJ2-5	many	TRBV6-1	TGTGCCAGCACCCTCCCGGACAGAGAAGAGACCCAGTACTTC	CASTLPDREETQYF
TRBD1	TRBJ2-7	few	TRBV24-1	TGTGCCACCAGGAAACCCCCGGGACAGGGCACCTACGAGCAGTACTTC	CATRKPPGQGTYEQYF
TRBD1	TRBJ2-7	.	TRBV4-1	TGCGCCAGCAGCCAATCCAGGACAGGCGATTACGAGCAGTACTTC	CASSQSRTGDYEQYF
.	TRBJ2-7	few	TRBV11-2	TGTGCCAGCAGCTCCAGGGGGAGGTGGTACTCCTACGAGCAGTACTTC	CASSSRGRWYSYEQYF
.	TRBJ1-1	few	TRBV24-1	TGTGCCACCAGTGAAAGGGCAGGGAGGAACACTGAAGCTTTCTTT	CATSERAGRNTEAFF
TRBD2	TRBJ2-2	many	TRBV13	TGTGCCAGCAGCCCCATCGCGGGGGGGCCTAACGGGGAGCTGTTTTTT	CASSPIAGGPNGELFF
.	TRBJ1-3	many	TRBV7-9	TGTGCCAGCAGCTTACACGGTTTAGAATCTGGAAACACCATATATTTT	CASSLHGLESGNTIYF
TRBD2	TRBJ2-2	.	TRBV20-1	TGCAGTGCTAGCCGGGGGGGAGTCACCGGGGAGCTGTTTTTT	CSASRGGVTGELFF
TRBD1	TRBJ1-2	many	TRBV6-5	TGTGCCAGCAGTTACTCAGACAGGGGATTTGGCTACACCTTC	CASSYSDRGFGYTF
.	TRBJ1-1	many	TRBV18	TGTGCCAGCAGACAGTCGAACACTGAAGCTTTCTTT	CASRQSNTEAFF
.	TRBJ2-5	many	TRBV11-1	TGTGCCAGCAGATCGGGACAAGGAAAGAGGTACCAAGAGACCCAGTACTTC	CASRSGQGKRYQETQYF